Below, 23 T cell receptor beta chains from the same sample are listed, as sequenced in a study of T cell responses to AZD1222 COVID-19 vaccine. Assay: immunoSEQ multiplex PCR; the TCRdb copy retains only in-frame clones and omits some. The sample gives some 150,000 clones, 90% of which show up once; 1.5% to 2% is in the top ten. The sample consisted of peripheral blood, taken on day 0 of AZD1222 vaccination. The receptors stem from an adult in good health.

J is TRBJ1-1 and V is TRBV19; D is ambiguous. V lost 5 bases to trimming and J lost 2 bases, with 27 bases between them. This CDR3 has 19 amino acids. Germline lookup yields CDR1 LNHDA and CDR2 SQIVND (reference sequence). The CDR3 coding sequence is TGTGCCAGTAGTGGTCGCGTCGCGGCTTCAGGTCGGTTTAACACTGAAGCTTTCTTT. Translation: CASSGRVAASGRFNTEAFF.

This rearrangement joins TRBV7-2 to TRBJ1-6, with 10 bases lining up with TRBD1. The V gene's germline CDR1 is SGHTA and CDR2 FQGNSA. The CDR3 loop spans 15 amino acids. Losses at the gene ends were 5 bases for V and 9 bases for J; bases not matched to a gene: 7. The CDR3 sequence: CASSQDRGVSSPLHF. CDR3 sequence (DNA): TGTGCCAGCAGCCAGGACAGGGGGGTTTCTTCACCCCTCCACTTT.

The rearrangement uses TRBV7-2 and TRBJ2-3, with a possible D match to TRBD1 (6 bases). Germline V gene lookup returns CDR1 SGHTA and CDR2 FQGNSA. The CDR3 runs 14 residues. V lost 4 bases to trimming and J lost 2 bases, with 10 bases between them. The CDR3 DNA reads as TGTGCCAGCAGCTCACAGGGAATCACAGATACGCAGTATTTT. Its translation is CASSSQGITDTQYF.

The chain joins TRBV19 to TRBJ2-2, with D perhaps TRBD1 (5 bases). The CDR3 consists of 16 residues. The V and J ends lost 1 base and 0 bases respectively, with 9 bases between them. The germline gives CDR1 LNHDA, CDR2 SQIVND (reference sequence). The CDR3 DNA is TGTGCCAGTAGTATAGCGGTGACAGCGAACACCGGGGAGCTGTTTTTT. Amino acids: CASSIAVTANTGELFF.

CDR3 nucleotide sequence: TGTGCCAGCAGTTTAGGTCAGCATGGCTACACCTTC. Translated, it gives CASSLGQHGYTF. The chain recombines TRBV12-3 or TRBV12-4 with TRBJ1-2; D ambiguous. This CDR3 has 12 amino acids. V shed 1 base and J shed 6 bases, with 6 bases lying between them.

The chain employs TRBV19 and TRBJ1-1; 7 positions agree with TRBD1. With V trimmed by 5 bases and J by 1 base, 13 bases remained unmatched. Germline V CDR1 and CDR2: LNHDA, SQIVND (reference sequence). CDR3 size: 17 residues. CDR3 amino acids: CASSVRDSIFRNTEAFF. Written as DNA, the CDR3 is TGTGCCAGTAGTGTCCGGGACAGCATTTTTCGGAACACTGAAGCTTTCTTT.

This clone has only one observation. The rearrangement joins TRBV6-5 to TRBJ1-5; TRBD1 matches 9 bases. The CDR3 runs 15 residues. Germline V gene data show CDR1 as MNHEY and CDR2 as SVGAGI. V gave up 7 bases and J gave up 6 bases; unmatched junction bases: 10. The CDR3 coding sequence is TGTGCCAGCAAGGACACACAGGGGGCCGGTCAGCCCCAGCATTTT. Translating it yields CASKDTQGAGQPQHF.

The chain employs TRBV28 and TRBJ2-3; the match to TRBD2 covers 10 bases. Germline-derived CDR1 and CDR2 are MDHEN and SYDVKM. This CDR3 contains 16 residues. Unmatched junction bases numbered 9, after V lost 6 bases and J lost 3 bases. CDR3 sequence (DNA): TGTGCCAGCAGCCAACTAGCGGGATCGTGGACAGATACGCAGTATTTT. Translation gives CASSQLAGSWTDTQYF.

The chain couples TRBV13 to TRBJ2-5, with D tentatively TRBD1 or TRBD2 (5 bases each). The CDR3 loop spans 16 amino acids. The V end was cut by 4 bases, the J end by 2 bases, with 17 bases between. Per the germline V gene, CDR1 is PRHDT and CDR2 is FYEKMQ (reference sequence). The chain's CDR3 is CASSSNFGTGQETQYF. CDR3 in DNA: TGTGCCAGCAGCTCAAACTTCGGGACGGGACAAGAGACCCAGTACTTC.

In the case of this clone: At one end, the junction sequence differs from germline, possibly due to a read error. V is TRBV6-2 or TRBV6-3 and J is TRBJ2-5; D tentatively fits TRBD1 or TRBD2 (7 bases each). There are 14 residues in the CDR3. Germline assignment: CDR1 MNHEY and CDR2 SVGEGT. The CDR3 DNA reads TGTGCCGGCAGCAGGGGGAGGGATGGAGAGACCCAGTACTTC. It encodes CAGSRGRDGETQYF.

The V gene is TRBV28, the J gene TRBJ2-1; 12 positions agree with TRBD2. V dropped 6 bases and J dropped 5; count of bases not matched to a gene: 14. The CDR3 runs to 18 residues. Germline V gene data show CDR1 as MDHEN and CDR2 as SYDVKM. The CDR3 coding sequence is TGTGCCAGCAGGCTGCCCTTGCCTCCTAGCGGGAGGGACAATGAGCAGTTCTTC. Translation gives CASRLPLPPSGRDNEQFF.

In DNA, the CDR3 is TGCGCCAGCAGCCAATGGACTAGCGGGAGGGACAAAAACATTCAGTACTTC. Amino acids: CASSQWTSGRDKNIQYF. The rearrangement links TRBV4-3 to TRBJ2-4, with 15 bases identical to TRBD2. Per the germline V gene, CDR1 is LGHNA and CDR2 is YSLEER. V gave up 2 bases and J gave up 3 bases; unmatched junction bases: 2. This CDR3 is 17 amino acids long.

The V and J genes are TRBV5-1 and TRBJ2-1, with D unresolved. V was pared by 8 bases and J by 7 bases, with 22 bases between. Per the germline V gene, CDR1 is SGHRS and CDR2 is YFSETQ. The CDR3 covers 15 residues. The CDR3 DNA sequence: TGCGCCAGTTGGACGACTGGATCTTTTGGTAATGAGCAGTTCTTC. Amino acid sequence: CASWTTGSFGNEQFF.

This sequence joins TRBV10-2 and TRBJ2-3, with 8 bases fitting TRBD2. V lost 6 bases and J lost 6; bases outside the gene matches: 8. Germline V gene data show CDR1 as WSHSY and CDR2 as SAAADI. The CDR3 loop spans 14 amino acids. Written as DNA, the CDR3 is TGCGCCAGCAGCTTAGCGGGAAGCCCGGATACGCAGTATTTT. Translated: CASSLAGSPDTQYF.

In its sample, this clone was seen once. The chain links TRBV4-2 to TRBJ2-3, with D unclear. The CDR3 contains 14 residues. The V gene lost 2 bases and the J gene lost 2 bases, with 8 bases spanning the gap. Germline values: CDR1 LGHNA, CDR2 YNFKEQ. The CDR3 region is CASSQWANTDTQYF. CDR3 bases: TGTGCCAGCAGCCAATGGGCGAACACAGATACGCAGTATTTT.

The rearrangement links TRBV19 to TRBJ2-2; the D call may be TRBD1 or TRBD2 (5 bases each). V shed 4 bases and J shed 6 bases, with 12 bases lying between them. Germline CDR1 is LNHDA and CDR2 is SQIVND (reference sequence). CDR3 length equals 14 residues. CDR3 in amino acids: CASSTGLGAGELFF. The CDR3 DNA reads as TGTGCCAGTAGTACGGGGCTGGGGGCCGGGGAGCTGTTTTTT. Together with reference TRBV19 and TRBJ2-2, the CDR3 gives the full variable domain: DGGITQSPKYLFRKEGQNVTLSCEQNLNHDAMYWYRQDPGQGLRLIYYSQIVNDFQKGDIAEGYSVSREKKESFPLTVTSAQKNPTAFYLCASSTGLGAGELFFGEGSRLTVL.

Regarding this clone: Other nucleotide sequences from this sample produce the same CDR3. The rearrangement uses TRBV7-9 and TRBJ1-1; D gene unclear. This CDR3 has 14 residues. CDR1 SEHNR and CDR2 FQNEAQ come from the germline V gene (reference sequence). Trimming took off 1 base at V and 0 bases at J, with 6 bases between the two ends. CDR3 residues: CASSLVRVNTEAFF. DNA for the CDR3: TGTGCCAGCAGCTTAGTGAGGGTGAACACTGAAGCTTTCTTT. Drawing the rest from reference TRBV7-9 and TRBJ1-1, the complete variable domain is DTGVSQNPRHKITKRGQNVTFRCDPISEHNRLYWYRQTLGQGPEFLTYFQNEAQLEKSRLLSDRFSAERPKGSFSTLEIQRTEQGDSAMYLCASSLVRVNTEAFFGQGTRLTVV.

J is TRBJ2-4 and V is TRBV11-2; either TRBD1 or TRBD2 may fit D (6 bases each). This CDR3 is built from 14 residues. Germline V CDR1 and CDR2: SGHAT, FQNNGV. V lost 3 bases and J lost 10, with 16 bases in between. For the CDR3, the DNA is TGTGCCAGCAGCTTGTGGAGGGGGGAGAATATTCAGTACTTC. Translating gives CASSLWRGENIQYF. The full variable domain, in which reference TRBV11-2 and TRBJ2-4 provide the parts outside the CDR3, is EAGVAQSPRYKIIEKRQSVAFWCNPISGHATLYWYQQILGQGPKLLIQFQNNGVVDDSQLPKDRFSAERLKGVDSTLKIQPAKLEDSAVYLCASSLWRGENIQYFGAGTRLSVL.

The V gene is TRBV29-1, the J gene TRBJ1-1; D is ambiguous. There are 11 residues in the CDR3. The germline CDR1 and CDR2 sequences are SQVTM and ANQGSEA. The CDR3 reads CSAVWNTEAFF. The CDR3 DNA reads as TGCAGTGCAGTGTGGAACACTGAAGCTTTCTTT. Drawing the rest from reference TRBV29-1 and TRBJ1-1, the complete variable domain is SAVISQKPSRDICQRGTSLTIQCQVDSQVTMMFWYRQQPGQSLTLIATANQGSEATYESGFVIDKFPISRPNLTFSTLTVSNMSPEDSSIYLCSAVWNTEAFFGQGTRLTVV.

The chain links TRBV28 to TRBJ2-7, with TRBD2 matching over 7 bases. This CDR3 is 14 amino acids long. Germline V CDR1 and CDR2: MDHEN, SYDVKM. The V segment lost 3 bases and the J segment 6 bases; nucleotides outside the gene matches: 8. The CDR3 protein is CASSFQREKGEQYF. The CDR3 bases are TGTGCCAGCAGTTTTCAGCGGGAAAAAGGCGAGCAGTACTTC.

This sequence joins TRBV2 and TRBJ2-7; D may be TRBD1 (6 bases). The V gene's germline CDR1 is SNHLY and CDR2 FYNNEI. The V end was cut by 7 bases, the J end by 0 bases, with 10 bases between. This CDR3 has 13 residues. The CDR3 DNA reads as TGTGCCAGCACCGGGACAAACTCCTACGAGCAGTACTTC. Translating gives CASTGTNSYEQYF. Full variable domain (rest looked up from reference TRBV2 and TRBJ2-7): EPEVTQTPSHQVTQMGQEVILRCVPISNHLYFYWYRQILGQKVEFLVSFYNNEISEKSEIFDDQFSVERPDGSNFTLKIRSTKLEDSAMYFCASTGTNSYEQYFGPGTRLTVT.

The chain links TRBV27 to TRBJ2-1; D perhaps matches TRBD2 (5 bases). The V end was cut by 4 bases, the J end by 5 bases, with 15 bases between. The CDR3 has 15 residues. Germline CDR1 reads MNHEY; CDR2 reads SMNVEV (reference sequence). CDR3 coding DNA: TGTGCCAGCAGTTCCGCGGGTACTGGGAACAATGAGCAGTTCTTC. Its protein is CASSSAGTGNNEQFF.

DNA for the CDR3: TGTGCCAGTAGGCCATCGGACTTACCTCACTACGAGCAGTACTTC. Residues: CASRPSDLPHYEQYF. The chain couples TRBV19 to TRBJ2-7; maybe TRBD2 (5 bases). V shed 6 bases and J shed 3 bases, with 18 bases lying between them. The germline CDR1 and CDR2 sequences are LNHDA and SQIVND (reference sequence). This CDR3 spans 15 amino acids.